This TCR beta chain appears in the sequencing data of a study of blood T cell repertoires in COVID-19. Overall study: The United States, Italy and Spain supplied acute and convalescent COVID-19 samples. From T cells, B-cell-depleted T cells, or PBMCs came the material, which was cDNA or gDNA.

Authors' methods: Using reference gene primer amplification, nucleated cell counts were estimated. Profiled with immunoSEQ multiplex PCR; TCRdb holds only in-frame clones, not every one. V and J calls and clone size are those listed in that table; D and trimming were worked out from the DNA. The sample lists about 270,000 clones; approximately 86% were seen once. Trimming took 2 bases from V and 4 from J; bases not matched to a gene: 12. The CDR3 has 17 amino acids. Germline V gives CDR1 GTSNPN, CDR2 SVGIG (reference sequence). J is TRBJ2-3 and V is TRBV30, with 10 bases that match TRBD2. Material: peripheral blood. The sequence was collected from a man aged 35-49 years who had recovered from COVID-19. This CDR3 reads CAWSKGLASGVPDTQYF. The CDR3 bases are TGTGCCTGGAGTAAGGGACTAGCGAGCGGGGTCCCAGATACGCAGTATTTT.